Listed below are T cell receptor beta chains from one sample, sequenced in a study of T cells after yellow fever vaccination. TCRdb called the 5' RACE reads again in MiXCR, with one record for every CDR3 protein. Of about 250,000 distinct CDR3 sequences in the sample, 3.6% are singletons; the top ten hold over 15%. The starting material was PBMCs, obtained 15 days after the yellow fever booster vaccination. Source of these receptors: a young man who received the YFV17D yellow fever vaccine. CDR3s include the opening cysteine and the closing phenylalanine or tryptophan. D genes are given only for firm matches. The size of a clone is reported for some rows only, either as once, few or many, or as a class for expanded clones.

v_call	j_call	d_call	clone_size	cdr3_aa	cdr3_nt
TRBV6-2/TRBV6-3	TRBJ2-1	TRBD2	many	CASNRATSGRNEQFF	TGTGCCAGCAATCGAGCGACTAGCGGCCGCAATGAGCAGTTCTTC
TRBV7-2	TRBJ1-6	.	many	CASRRQKEGSPLHF	TGTGCCAGCAGACGGCAGAAGGAGGGTTCACCCCTCCACTTT
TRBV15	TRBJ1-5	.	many	CATSPDPYSNQPQHF	TGTGCCACCAGCCCGGACCCTTATAGCAATCAGCCCCAGCATTTT
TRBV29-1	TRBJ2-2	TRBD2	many	CSVPDLTSGAGTGELFF	TGCAGCGTCCCCGACCTCACTAGCGGGGCGGGAACCGGGGAGCTGTTTTTT
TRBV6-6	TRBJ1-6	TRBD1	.	CASSLDHRGQSYNSPLHF	TGTGCCAGCAGCCTCGATCACAGGGGGCAGTCCTATAATTCACCCCTCCACTTT
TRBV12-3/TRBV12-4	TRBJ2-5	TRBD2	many	CASSLEGLAGVQETQYF	TGTGCCAGCAGTTTAGAAGGGTTAGCGGGGGTCCAAGAGACCCAGTACTTC
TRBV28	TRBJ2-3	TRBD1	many	CASVNPGQGTQDTQYF	TGTGCCAGCGTAAACCCCGGACAGGGGACCCAAGATACGCAGTATTTT
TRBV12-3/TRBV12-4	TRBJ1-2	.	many	CASSWTEYNYGYTF	TGTGCCAGCAGTTGGACAGAGTATAACTATGGCTACACCTTC
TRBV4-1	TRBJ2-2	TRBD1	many	CASSHGTGSGELFF	TGCGCCAGCAGCCACGGGACAGGGTCGGGGGAGCTGTTTTTT
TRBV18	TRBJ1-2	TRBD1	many	CASSPGTGDLYGYTF	TGTGCCAGCTCACCCGGGACAGGGGATCTCTATGGCTACACCTTC
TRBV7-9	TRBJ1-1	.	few	CASSLGGGEAFF	TGTGCCAGCAGCCTCGGTGGGGGGGAAGCTTTCTTT
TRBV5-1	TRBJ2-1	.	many	CASNDRGSYNEQFF	TGCGCCAGCAATGACCGGGGCTCCTACAATGAGCAGTTCTTC
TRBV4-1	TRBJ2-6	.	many	CASSQRTPSSGANVLTF	TGCGCCAGCAGCCAGCGTACCCCCAGCTCTGGGGCCAACGTCCTGACTTTC
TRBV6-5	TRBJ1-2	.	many	CASSYYGRRTGRGYTF	TGTGCCAGCAGTTATTACGGACGGAGGACCGGGCGTGGCTACACCTTC
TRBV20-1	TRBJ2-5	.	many	CRETAIGETQYF	TGCAGAGAAACCGCGATAGGAGAGACCCAGTACTTC
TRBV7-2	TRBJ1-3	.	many	CASSSNSGNTIYF	TGTGCCAGCAGCTCAAACTCTGGAAACACCATATATTTT
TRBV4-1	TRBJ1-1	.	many	CASSQGMGALEAFF	TGCGCCAGCAGCCAAGGCATGGGGGCCTTGGAAGCTTTCTTT